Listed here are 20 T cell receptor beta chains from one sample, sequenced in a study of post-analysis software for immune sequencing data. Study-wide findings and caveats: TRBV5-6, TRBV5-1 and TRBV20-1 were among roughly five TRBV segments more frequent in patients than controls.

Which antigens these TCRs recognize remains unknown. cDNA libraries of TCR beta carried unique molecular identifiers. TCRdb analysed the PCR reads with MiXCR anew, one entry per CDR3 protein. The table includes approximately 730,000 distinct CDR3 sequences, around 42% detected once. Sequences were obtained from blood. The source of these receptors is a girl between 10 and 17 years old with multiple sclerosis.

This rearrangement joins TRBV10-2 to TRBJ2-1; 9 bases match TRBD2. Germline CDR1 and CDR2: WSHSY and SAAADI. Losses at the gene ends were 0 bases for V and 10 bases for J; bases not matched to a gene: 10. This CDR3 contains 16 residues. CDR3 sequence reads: CASSESTAGGPGEQFF. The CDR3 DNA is TGCGCCAGCAGTGAGTCGACGGCGGGAGGGCCTGGAGAGCAGTTCTTC.

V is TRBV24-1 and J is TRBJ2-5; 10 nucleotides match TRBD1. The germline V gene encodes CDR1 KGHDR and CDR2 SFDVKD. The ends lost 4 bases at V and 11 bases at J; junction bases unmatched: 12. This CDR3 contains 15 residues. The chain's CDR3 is CATSDGQGDRNEQYF. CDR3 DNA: TGTGCCACCAGTGACGGACAGGGGGATCGGAATGAGCAGTACTTC.

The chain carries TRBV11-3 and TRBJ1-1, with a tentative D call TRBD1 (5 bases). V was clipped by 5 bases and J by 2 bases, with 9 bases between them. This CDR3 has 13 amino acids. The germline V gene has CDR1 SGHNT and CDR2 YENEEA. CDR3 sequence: CASSEGSNTEAFF. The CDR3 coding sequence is TGTGCCAGCAGCGAGGGGTCTAACACTGAAGCTTTCTTT.

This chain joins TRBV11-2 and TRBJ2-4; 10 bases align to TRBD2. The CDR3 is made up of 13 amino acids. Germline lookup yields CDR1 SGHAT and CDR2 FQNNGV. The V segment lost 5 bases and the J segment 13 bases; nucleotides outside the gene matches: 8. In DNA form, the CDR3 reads TGTGCCAGCAGCATCAGGACTAGCGGAGAGCAGTACTTC. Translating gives CASSIRTSGEQYF.

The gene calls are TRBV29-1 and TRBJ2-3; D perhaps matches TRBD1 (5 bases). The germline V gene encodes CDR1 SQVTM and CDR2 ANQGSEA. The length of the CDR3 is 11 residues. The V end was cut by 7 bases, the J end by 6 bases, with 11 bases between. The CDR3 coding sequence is TGCAGCGGTGGACCAGGGGATACGCAGTATTTT. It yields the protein CSGGPGDTQYF.

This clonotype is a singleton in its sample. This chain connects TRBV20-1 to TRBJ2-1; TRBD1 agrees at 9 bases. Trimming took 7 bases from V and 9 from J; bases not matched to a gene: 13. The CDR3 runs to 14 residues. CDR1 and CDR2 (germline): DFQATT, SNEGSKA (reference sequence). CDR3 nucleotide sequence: TGCAGTGTTCTCCGGGACAGGGTCCACATTGAGCAGTTCTTC. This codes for CSVLRDRVHIEQFF.

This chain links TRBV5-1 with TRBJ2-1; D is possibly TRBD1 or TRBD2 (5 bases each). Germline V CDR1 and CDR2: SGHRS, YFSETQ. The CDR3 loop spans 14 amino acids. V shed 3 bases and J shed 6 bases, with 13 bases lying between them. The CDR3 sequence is CASSYGTDSNEQFF. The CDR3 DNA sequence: TGCGCCAGCAGCTACGGGACCGACAGCAATGAGCAGTTCTTC.

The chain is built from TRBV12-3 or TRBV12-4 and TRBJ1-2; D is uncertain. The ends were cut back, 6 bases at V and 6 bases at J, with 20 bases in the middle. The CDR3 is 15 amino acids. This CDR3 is CASSITTSVRNGYTF. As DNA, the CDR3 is TGTGCCAGCAGCATTACCACCTCCGTTCGTAATGGCTACACCTTC.

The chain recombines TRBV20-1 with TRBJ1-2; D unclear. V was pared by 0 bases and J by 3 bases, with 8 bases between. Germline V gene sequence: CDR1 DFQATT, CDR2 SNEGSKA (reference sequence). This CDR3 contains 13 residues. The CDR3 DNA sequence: TGCAGTGCTAGAGACCAACCGCACTATGGCTACACCTTC. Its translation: CSARDQPHYGYTF.

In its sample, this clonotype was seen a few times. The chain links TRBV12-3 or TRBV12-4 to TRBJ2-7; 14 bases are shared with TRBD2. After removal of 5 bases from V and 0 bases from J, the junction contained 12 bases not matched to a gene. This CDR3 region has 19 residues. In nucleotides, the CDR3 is TGTGCCAGCAGTATCTCCGGGACTAGCGGGAGAGCTTACTCCTACGAGCAGTACTTC. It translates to CASSISGTSGRAYSYEQYF.

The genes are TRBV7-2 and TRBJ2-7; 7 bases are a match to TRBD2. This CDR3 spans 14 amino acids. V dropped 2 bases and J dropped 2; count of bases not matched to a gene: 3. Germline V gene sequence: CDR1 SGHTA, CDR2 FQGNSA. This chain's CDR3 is CASSLLGLAYEQYF. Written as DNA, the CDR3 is TGTGCCAGCAGCTTATTAGGACTAGCCTACGAGCAGTACTTC.

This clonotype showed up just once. The CDR3 DNA is TGTGCCAGCAGCAACCTAGGACTAGCGGCCTACAATGAGCAGTTCTTC. It encodes CASSNLGLAAYNEQFF. The chain is built from TRBV6-6 and TRBJ2-1, with 10 bases matching TRBD2. CDR3 length equals 16 residues. Germline V gene data show CDR1 as MNHNY and CDR2 as SVGAGI (reference sequence). With V trimmed by 6 bases and J by 2 bases, 7 bases remained unmatched.

CDR3 loop: CASGRGMSTDTQYF. CDR3 sequence (DNA): TGCGCCAGCGGGCGAGGGATGAGCACAGATACGCAGTATTTT. The V and J genes are TRBV5-1 and TRBJ2-3; D may be TRBD2 (5 bases). Trimming pared 7 bases from V and 0 bases from J, leaving 12 bases between. The CDR3 contains 14 residues. Looked up from germline, CDR1 is SGHRS and CDR2 is YFSETQ.

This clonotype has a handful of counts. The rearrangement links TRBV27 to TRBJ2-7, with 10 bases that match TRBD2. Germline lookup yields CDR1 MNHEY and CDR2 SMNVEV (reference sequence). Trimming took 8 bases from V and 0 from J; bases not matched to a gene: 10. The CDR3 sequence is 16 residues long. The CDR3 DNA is TGTGCCAGCTTCGGTAGCGGGAGGATCGGCTCCTACGAGCAGTACTTC. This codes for CASFGSGRIGSYEQYF.

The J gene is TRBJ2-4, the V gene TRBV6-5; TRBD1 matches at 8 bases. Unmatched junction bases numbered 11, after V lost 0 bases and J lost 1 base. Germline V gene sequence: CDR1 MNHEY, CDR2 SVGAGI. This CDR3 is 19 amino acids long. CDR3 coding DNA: TGTGCCAGCAGTTACTCGAATTCGGACAGGGCGGACGCCAAAAACATTCAGTACTTC. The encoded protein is CASSYSNSDRADAKNIQYF.

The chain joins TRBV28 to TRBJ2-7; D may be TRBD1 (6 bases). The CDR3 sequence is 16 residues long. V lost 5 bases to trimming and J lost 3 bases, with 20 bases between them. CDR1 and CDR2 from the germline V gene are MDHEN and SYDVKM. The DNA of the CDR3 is TGTGCCAGCAGTCCCCCCGGCAGGGGAGACTTCTACGAGCAGTACTTC. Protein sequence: CASSPPGRGDFYEQYF.

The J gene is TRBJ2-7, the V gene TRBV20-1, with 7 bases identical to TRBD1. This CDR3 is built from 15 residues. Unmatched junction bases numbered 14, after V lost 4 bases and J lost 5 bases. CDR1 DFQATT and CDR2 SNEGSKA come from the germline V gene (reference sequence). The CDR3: CSATNPGQNFHEQYF. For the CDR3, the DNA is TGCAGTGCTACGAACCCGGGACAGAACTTCCACGAGCAGTACTTC.

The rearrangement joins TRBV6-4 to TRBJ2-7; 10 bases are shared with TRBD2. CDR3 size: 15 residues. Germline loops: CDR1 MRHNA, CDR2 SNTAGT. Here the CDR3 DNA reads TGTGTCACCATAACCTCTAGCGGGAGTCTGTACGAGCAGTACTTC. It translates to CVTITSSGSLYEQYF.

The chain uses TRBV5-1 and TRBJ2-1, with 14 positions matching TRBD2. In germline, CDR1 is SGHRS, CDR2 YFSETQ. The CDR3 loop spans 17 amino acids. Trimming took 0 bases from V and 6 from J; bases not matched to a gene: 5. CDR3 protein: CASSLEAGTSGGNEQFF. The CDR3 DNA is TGCGCCAGCAGCTTGGAGGCCGGGACTAGCGGGGGCAATGAGCAGTTCTTC.

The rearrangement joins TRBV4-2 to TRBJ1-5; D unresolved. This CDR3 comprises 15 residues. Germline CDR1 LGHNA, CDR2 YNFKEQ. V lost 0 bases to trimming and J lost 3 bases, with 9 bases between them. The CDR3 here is CASSQEALTNQPQHF. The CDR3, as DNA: TGTGCCAGCAGCCAAGAAGCGCTGACCAATCAGCCCCAGCATTTT.